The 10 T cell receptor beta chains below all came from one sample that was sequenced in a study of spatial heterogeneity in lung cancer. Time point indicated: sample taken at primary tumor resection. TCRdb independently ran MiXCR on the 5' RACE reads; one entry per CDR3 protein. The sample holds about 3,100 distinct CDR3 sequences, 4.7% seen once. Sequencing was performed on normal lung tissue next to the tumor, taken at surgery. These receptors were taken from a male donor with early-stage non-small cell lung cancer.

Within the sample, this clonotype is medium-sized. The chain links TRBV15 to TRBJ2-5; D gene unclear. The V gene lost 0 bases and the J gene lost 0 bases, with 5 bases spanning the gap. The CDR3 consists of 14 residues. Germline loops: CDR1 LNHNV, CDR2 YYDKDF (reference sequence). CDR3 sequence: CATSRDGYQETQYF. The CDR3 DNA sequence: TGTGCCACCAGCAGAGATGGCTACCAAGAGACCCAGTACTTC. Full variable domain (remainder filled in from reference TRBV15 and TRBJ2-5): DAMVIQNPRYQVTQFGKPVTLSCSQTLNHNVMYWYQQKSSQAPKLLFHYYDKDFNNEADTPDNFQSRRPNTSFCFLDIRSPGLGDTAMYLCATSRDGYQETQYFGPGTRLLVL.

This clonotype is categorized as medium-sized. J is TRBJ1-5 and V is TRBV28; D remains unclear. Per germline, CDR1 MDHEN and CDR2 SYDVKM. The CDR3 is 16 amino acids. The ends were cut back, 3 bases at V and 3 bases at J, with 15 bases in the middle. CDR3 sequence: CASSFLSGEDNQPQHF. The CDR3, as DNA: TGTGCCAGCAGTTTTCTTTCCGGGGAGGACAATCAGCCCCAGCATTTT.

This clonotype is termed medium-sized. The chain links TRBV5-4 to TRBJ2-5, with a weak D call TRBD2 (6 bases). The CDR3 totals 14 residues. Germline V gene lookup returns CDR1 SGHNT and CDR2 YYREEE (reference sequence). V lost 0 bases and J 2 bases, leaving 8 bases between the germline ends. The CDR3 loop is CASSLERVQETQYF. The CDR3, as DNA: TGTGCCAGCAGCTTGGAGCGGGTTCAAGAGACCCAGTACTTC.

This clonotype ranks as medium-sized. The CDR3 protein is CASSPRGSLNTEAFF. The CDR3 bases are TGTGCCAGCAGCCCGCGGGGCTCTCTTAACACTGAAGCTTTCTTT. The chain carries TRBV13 and TRBJ1-1, with a tentative D call TRBD1 (5 bases). V was cut by 5 bases and J by 2 bases, with 15 bases left in between. This CDR3 is built from 15 residues. Germline CDR1 is PRHDT and CDR2 is FYEKMQ (reference sequence).

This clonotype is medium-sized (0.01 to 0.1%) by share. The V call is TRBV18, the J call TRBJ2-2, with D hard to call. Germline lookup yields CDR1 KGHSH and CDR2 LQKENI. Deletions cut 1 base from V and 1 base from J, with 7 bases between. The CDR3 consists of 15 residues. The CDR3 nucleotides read TGTGCCAGCTCACCACGGGTACTGAACACCGGGGAGCTGTTTTTT. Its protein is CASSPRVLNTGELFF.

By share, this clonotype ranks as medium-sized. Here the CDR3 reads CASSLTGLAVETQYF. As DNA, the CDR3 is TGTGCCAGCAGCTTGACTGGACTAGCGGTAGAGACCCAGTACTTC. V is TRBV7-9 and J is TRBJ2-5; TRBD2 matches at 10 bases. The CDR3 contains 15 residues. Trimming at V came to 3 bases and at J to 4 bases, leaving 5 bases not matched to a gene. Germline V lookup: CDR1 SEHNR, CDR2 FQNEAQ (reference sequence).

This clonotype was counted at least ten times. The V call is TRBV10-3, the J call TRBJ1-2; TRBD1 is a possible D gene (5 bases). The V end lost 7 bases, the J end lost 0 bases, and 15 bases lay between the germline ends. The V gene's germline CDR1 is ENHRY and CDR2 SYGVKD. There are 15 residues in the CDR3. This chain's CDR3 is CAINPGTTSNYGYTF. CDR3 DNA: TGTGCCATCAACCCGGGGACCACGTCTAACTATGGCTACACCTTC.

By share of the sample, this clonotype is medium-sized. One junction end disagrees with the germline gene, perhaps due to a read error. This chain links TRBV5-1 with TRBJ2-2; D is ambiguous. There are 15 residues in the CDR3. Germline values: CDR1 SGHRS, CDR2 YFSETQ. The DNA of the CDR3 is TGCGCCTCCCAGCTTGGATCGAGGAACCCCGGGGAGCTGTTTTTT. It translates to CASQLGSRNPGELFF.

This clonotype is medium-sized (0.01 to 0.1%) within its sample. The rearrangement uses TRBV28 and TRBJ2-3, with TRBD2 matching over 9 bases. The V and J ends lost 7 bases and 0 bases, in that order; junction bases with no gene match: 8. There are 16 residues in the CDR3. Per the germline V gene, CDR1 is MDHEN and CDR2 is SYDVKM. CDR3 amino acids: CASIPLAGISTDTQYF. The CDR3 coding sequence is TGTGCCAGCATCCCCCTAGCGGGGATTAGCACAGATACGCAGTATTTT.

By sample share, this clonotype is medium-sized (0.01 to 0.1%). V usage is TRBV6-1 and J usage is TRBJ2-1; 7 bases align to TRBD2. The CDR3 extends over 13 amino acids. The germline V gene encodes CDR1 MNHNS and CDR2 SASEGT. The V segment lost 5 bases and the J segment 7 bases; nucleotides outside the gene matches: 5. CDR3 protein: CASSIREVNEQFF. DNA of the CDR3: TGTGCCAGCAGTATCCGGGAGGTGAATGAGCAGTTCTTC.